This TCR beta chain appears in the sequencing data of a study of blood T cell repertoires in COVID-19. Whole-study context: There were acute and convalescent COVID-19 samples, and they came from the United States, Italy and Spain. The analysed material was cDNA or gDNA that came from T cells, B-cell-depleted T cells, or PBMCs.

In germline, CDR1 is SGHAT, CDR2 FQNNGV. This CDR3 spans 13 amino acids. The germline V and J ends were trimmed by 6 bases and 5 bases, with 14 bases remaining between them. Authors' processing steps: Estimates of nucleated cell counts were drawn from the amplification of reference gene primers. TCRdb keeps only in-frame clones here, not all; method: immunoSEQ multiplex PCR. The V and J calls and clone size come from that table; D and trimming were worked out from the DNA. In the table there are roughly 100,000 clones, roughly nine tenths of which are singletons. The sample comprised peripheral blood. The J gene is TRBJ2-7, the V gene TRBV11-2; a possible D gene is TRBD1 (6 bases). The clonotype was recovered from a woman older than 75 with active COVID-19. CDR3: CASSFQGFNEQYF. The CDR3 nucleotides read TGTGCCAGCAGTTTCCAGGGGTTTAACGAGCAGTACTTC.